The 29 T cell receptor beta chains in this list originate from one sample, sequenced in a study of molecular identifiers for immune sequencing clone quantification. TCRdb called the PCR reads again in MiXCR, with one record for every CDR3 protein. The top ten clones hold approximately 0.85% of a sample with roughly 320,000 distinct CDR3 sequences, 20% to 25% of them seen once. Sequenced material: naive CD8+ T cells from blood, with Jurkat cell RNA spiked in. As to subset: FACS-sorted CD8+CD4-CCR7+CD45RA+ naive T cells. The receptor set was obtained from a human donor in good health. Some libraries in this study had Jurkat cell RNA spiked in.

For this clonotype: Since a much larger clone is just one base distant, this may be a read error. The chain is built from TRBV5-3 and TRBJ2-3, with D possibly matching TRBD2 (5 bases). TRBV5-3 is identified as an open reading frame with a role that is uncertain. There are 15 residues in the CDR3. The CDR3 DNA sequence: TGTGCCAGCAGCTTGACGCGGGCTCCCACAGATACGCAGTGTTTT. It codes for CASSLTRAPTDTQCF.

This clonotype was counted many times. The chain links TRBV9 to TRBJ1-2, with unresolved D. Germline CDR1 and CDR2: SGDLS and YYNGEE. Trimming left V 0 bases short and J 0 bases short, with 9 bases between. The CDR3 length is 15 residues. The CDR3 sequence is CASSVAISSNYGYTF. CDR3 bases: TGTGCCAGCAGCGTAGCGATATCTTCTAACTATGGCTACACCTTC.

The chain uses TRBV27 and TRBJ2-6, with 8 positions matching TRBD1. This CDR3 contains 16 residues. Germline lookup yields CDR1 MNHEY and CDR2 SMNVEV (reference sequence). V gave up 5 bases and J gave up 2 bases; unmatched junction bases: 5. The CDR3 here is CASSATGAAGANVLTF. The CDR3 DNA follows: TGTGCCAGCAGTGCGACAGGGGCTGCTGGGGCCAACGTCCTGACTTTC.

A few counts support this clonotype. The chain recombines TRBV29-1 with TRBJ2-6; D not certain. The CDR3 runs to 18 residues. Germline-derived CDR1 and CDR2 are SQVTM and ANQGSEA. Deletions cut 0 bases from V and 0 bases from J, with 15 bases between. The DNA of the CDR3 is TGCAGCGTTGAAGATCTTGACGGACCAAGCTCTGGGGCCAACGTCCTGACTTTC. Amino acid sequence: CSVEDLDGPSSGANVLTF.

The chain carries TRBV27 and TRBJ1-1, with D unclear. The germline gives CDR1 MNHEY, CDR2 SMNVEV (reference sequence). The CDR3 contains 16 residues. Trimming stripped 6 bases from V and 1 base from J, with 18 bases between. Here the CDR3 reads CASSQMTIRRNTEAFF. The CDR3 nucleotides read TGTGCCAGCAGCCAAATGACTATCCGAAGGAACACTGAAGCTTTCTTT.

This clonotype was seen many times. V is TRBV20-1 and J is TRBJ2-7, with D unresolved. Trimming took 1 base from V and 2 from J, leaving 9 bases between them. The CDR3 sequence is 13 residues long. Germline CDR1 DFQATT, CDR2 SNEGSKA (reference sequence). The CDR3 DNA reads TGCAGTGCTAGAGTGGGCCCTGCCTACGAGCAGTACTTC. Protein sequence: CSARVGPAYEQYF.

This clonotype was counted at least ten times. The chain has TRBV5-1 and TRBJ2-7, with TRBD2 matching 8 bases. V lost 2 bases to trimming and J lost 1 base; unmatched junction nucleotides: 8. Germline lookup yields CDR1 SGHRS and CDR2 YFSETQ. The CDR3 spans 16 residues. CDR3 protein: CASSLTSGGPSYEQYF. The CDR3 DNA sequence: TGCGCCAGCAGCTTAACTAGCGGAGGGCCTTCCTACGAGCAGTACTTC. The complete variable domain, with remaining parts taken from reference TRBV5-1 and TRBJ2-7, reads KAGVTQTPRYLIKTRGQQVTLSCSPISGHRSVSWYQQTPGQGLQFLFEYFSETQRNKGNFPGRFSGRQFSNSRSEMNVSTLELGDSALYLCASSLTSGGPSYEQYFGPGTRLTVT.

As regards this clonotype: Possible read error: a much larger clone is one base away. The genes are TRBV15 and TRBJ2-5; 7 bases are shared with TRBD2. V dropped 7 bases and J dropped 9; count of bases not matched to a gene: 5. CDR3 size: 11 residues. CDR1 and CDR2 (germline): LNHNV, YYDKDF (reference sequence). The CDR3 region has the DNA TGTGCCACCAACGCGGGGGAGGCCCAGTACTTC. The encoded protein is CATNAGEAQYF.

This clonotype has at least ten counts. It is likely a read error, because the conserved phenylalanine at the end of the CDR3 is missing. The limits of the CDR3 on the DNA are not certain, so only TCRdb's listed CDR3 is given. The V call is TRBV29-1, the J call TRBJ1-2; the D call of TRBD1 is as the table states it, not checked on the DNA. CDR1 is SQVTM, CDR2 ANQGSEA, per germline. The CDR3 adds up to 8 amino acids, both ends counted. CDR3 sequence reads: CSVESGQL.

Many counts were recorded for this clonotype. The V gene is TRBV5-6, the J gene TRBJ2-1, with 8 positions matching TRBD1. CDR1 and CDR2 (germline): SGHDT, YYEEEE. After removal of 3 bases from V and 6 bases from J, the junction contained 8 bases not matched to a gene. The CDR3 runs 15 residues. The CDR3 DNA reads TGTGCCAGCAGCTCCCTAGGACAGGGCCTCAATGAGCAGTTCTTC. Protein: CASSSLGQGLNEQFF. The whole variable domain, filled in from reference TRBV5-6 and TRBJ2-1, reads DAGVTQSPTHLIKTRGQQVTLRCSPKSGHDTVSWYQQALGQGPQFIFQYYEEEERQRGNFPDRFSGHQFPNYSSELNVNALLLGDSALYLCASSSLGQGLNEQFFGPGTRLTVL.

Concerning this clonotype itself: A much larger clone sits a single nucleotide away, making a read error possible. The V gene is TRBV4-2, the J gene TRBJ1-5; D unresolved. The CDR3 spans 16 residues. Germline-derived CDR1 and CDR2 are LGHNA and YNFKEQ. CDR3 coding DNA: TGTGCCAGCGGCCAAGGATTAGGCGGAGGTAATCAGCCCCAGCATTTT. It encodes CASGQGLGGGNQPQHF.

This clonotype came up many times. The V and J genes are TRBV12-3 or TRBV12-4 and TRBJ2-3, with 8 bases that match TRBD2. V was clipped by 3 bases and J by 0 bases; unmatched bases: 8. This CDR3 has 17 residues. CDR3 sequence: CASSFGPGGVSTDTQYF. The CDR3 nucleotides are TGTGCCAGCAGTTTTGGCCCGGGAGGGGTAAGCACAGATACGCAGTATTTT.

The genes are TRBV3-2 and TRBJ2-7; the tabulated D call, TRBD1, remains unverified against the DNA. TRBV3-2 is tagged as a pseudogene. CDR3 length: 14 residues. CDR3 in amino acids: CAPRPDREFYEQYF. For the CDR3, the DNA is TGTGCCCCTCGGCCGGACAGGGAGTTCTACGAGCAGTACTTC.

This clonotype was seen a single time. The chain carries TRBV11-2 and TRBJ2-7, with D tentatively TRBD1 (5 bases). CDR3 size: 14 residues. The V end was cut by 9 bases, the J end by 2 bases, with 17 bases between. Germline lookup yields CDR1 SGHAT and CDR2 FQNNGV. CDR3 sequence reads: CASPGAGPTYEQYF. CDR3 nucleotide sequence: TGTGCCAGTCCTGGGGCAGGGCCCACCTACGAGCAGTACTTC.

This clonotype was picked up a small number of times. The chain combines TRBV5-4 with TRBJ2-3; 11 nucleotides align to TRBD1. In germline, CDR1 is SGHNT, CDR2 YYREEE (reference sequence). The V segment lost 5 bases and the J segment 5 bases; nucleotides outside the gene matches: 13. The CDR3 has 17 residues. The CDR3 DNA reads TGTGCCAGCAGGCCCGAACTGGGACAGGGGGATGGAGATACGCAGTATTTT. Translating it yields CASRPELGQGDGDTQYF.

The sample holds a few counts of this clonotype. The V call is TRBV27, the J call TRBJ2-1, with TRBD1 as a possible D gene (5 bases). Germline CDR1 MNHEY, CDR2 SMNVEV (reference sequence). V gave up 4 bases and J gave up 0 bases, with 13 bases separating them. The CDR3 runs 16 residues. CDR3: CASSSQGVSSYNEQFF. The DNA for the CDR3 is TGTGCCAGCAGTTCCCAAGGGGTTAGCTCCTACAATGAGCAGTTCTTC.

At least ten counts were recorded for this clonotype. The chain joins TRBV29-1 to TRBJ1-2; D ambiguous. CDR3 size: 12 residues. The germline CDR1 and CDR2 sequences are SQVTM and ANQGSEA. Trimming removed 0 bases from V and 4 bases from J, with 6 bases in between. CDR3 bases: TGCAGCGTTGAAGAGGACGCCTATGGCTACACCTTC. This gives the protein CSVEEDAYGYTF.

The chain recombines TRBV6-2 or TRBV6-3 with TRBJ2-1, with 8 bases fitting TRBD2. Germline V gene data show CDR1 as MNHEY and CDR2 as SVGEGT. This CDR3 has 16 amino acids. J lost 1 base, V lost 5 bases, and 7 bases had no gene match. The CDR3 protein is CASSRPGGLSYNEQFF. The CDR3 nucleotides read TGTGCCAGCAGTCGCCCGGGGGGGTTGTCCTACAATGAGCAGTTCTTC.

This clonotype was observed many times. V and J are TRBV5-6 and TRBJ1-1; D gene ambiguous. Per germline, CDR1 SGHDT and CDR2 YYEEEE. Trimming left V 0 bases short and J 1 base short, with 10 bases between. The CDR3 length is 15 residues. CDR3 in amino acids: CASSLAVLGNTEAFF. CDR3 nucleotides: TGTGCCAGCAGCTTGGCCGTCTTGGGGAACACTGAAGCTTTCTTT.

This clonotype was seen many times. The chain couples TRBV6-6 to TRBJ1-5; no reliable D call. Germline CDR1 reads MNHNY; CDR2 reads SVGAGI (reference sequence). Trimming removed 2 bases at V and 8 bases at J, with 13 bases between. The CDR3 totals 14 residues. The CDR3 DNA follows: TGTGCCAGCAGTTACGAAGGTATAATCGAGCCCCAGCATTTT. Protein sequence: CASSYEGIIEPQHF.

Many counts were recorded for this clonotype. The genes are TRBV15 and TRBJ2-7; 7 nucleotides line up with TRBD1. CDR1 is LNHNV and CDR2 is YYDKDF in the germline V gene (reference sequence). This CDR3 region has 14 residues. The V and J ends lost 4 bases and 2 bases, in that order; junction bases with no gene match: 5. Here the CDR3 reads CATSTMTGTYEQYF. The CDR3 nucleotides read TGTGCCACCAGCACGATGACAGGGACCTACGAGCAGTACTTC.

This clonotype was counted ten times or more. The chain is built from TRBV12-3 or TRBV12-4 and TRBJ1-4; no reliable D call. The CDR3 contains 14 residues. V lost 0 bases, J lost 6 bases, and 8 bases lay in between. The chain's CDR3 is CASSLAGLDEKLFF. CDR3 in DNA: TGTGCCAGCAGTTTAGCAGGGTTGGATGAAAAACTGTTTTTT.

About this clonotype: With a much larger clone just one base away, this may be a read error. The chain joins TRBV30 to TRBJ2-3; D remains ambiguous. This CDR3 has 14 residues. Trimming pared 1 base from V and 0 bases from J, leaving 8 bases between. In germline, CDR1 is GTSNPN, CDR2 SVGIG (reference sequence). CDR3 region: CAWSGMDSTDTQYF. DNA for the CDR3: TGTGCCTGGAGTGGAATGGATAGCACAGATACGCAGTATTTT.

This clonotype was seen repeatedly, ten times or more. J is TRBJ2-5 and V is TRBV28; D is uncertain. The V and J ends lost 6 bases and 1 base respectively, with 9 bases between them. CDR3 length equals 13 residues. Germline lookup yields CDR1 MDHEN and CDR2 SYDVKM. CDR3 nucleotide sequence: TGTGCCAGCAGATCATTCCCCCAAGAGACCCAGTACTTC. It yields the protein CASRSFPQETQYF.

This clonotype was seen many times. V is TRBV9 and J is TRBJ2-6, with 13 bases lining up with TRBD2. This CDR3 comprises 20 residues. Germline V gene lookup returns CDR1 SGDLS and CDR2 YYNGEE. Trimming cost V 3 bases and J 1 base; bases outside gene matches: 10. The CDR3 sequence is CASSGSGTSGIVSGANVLTF. Written as DNA, the CDR3 is TGTGCCAGCAGCGGGTCCGGGACTAGCGGGATTGTGTCTGGGGCCAACGTCCTGACTTTC.

The chain recombines TRBV20-1 with TRBJ1-2, with 8 bases aligning to TRBD1. The CDR3 totals 18 residues. The V and J ends lost 4 bases and 4 bases, in that order; junction bases with no gene match: 20. The germline CDR1 and CDR2 sequences are DFQATT and SNEGSKA (reference sequence). The CDR3 sequence is CSAKVMDRAPISGYGYTF. The DNA of the CDR3 is TGCAGTGCTAAAGTTATGGACAGGGCTCCCATTTCAGGCTATGGCTACACCTTC.

The table lists this clonotype with many counts. This chain connects TRBV5-6 to TRBJ2-2, with D tentatively TRBD2 (5 bases). CDR1 is SGHDT and CDR2 is YYEEEE in the germline V gene. Trimming left V 1 base short and J 2 bases short, with 6 bases between. The length of the CDR3 is 14 residues. CDR3 sequence reads: CASSLPSNTGELFF. The CDR3 region has the DNA TGTGCCAGCAGCTTGCCTAGCAACACCGGGGAGCTGTTTTTT.

Ten or more counts support this clonotype. This sequence joins TRBV12-3 or TRBV12-4 and TRBJ2-7, with D unresolved. The V gene lost 1 base and the J gene lost 7 bases, with 14 bases spanning the gap. CDR3 length: 14 residues. CDR3 sequence: CASSLGIGPWEQYF. In nucleotides, the CDR3 is TGTGCCAGCAGTTTAGGGATCGGCCCATGGGAGCAGTACTTC.

On this clonotype: This sequence may be a read error, since a much larger clone differs from it by one base. This CDR3 is missing its conserved last phenylalanine or tryptophan, likely due to a read error. The chain employs TRBV10-3 and TRBJ2-7; D gene unclear. The CDR3 loop spans 13 amino acids. Germline loops: CDR1 ENHRY, CDR2 SYGVKD. V was cut by 2 bases and J by 3 bases, with 8 bases left in between. CDR3 region: CAISEDKYYEQYL. The CDR3, as DNA: TGTGCCATCAGTGAGGACAAGTACTACGAGCAGTACCTC.